A single sample gave rise to the 21 T cell receptor beta chains below, sequenced in a study of OX40 agonist ivuxolimab in advanced cancers. Sequencing used immunoSEQ multiplex PCR; TCRdb keeps in-frame clones, though not all of them. Of tens of thousands of clones listed, 85% to 90% are singletons. The sequences come from CD4+ or CD8+ T cells sorted from blood, collected in a trial of the OX40 agonist ivuxolimab. These TCRs come from an adult with an advanced solid tumor such as melanoma, head and neck, liver or kidney cancer.

J is TRBJ1-2 and V is TRBV19; 7 nucleotides line up with TRBD1. With 11 bases clipped from V and 3 bases from J, the junction kept 6 bases outside the gene matches. Germline assignment: CDR1 LNHDA and CDR2 SQIVND (reference sequence). The CDR3 spans 12 residues. CDR3 amino acids: CAGSQGDYGYTF. CDR3 DNA sequence: TGTGCCGGCTCCCAGGGGGACTATGGCTACACCTTC.

The CDR3 spells CASRLDREDEAFF. The CDR3 DNA follows: TGTGCCAGCAGGCTGGACAGGGAGGATGAAGCTTTCTTT. This chain uses TRBV6-1 with TRBJ1-1; 8 bases line up with TRBD1. This CDR3 is built from 13 residues. Per germline, CDR1 MNHNS and CDR2 SASEGT. Trimming cost V 6 bases and J 7 bases; bases outside gene matches: 7.

V is TRBV10-2 and J is TRBJ2-5; 10 bases fit TRBD2. Looked up from germline, CDR1 is WSHSY and CDR2 is SAAADI. The CDR3 contains 16 residues. V lost 6 bases, J lost 7 bases, and 14 bases stayed unmatched. The CDR3 sequence: CASRERLAGDVGTQYF. The CDR3 DNA reads as TGCGCCAGCAGGGAGAGGCTAGCGGGAGACGTAGGGACCCAGTACTTC.

V gene TRBV6-9 combines with J gene TRBJ1-5; D is uncertain. There are 11 residues in the CDR3. CDR1 and CDR2 from the germline V gene are MNHGY and SVAAGI. Trimming took off 7 bases at V and 5 bases at J, with 6 bases between the two ends. The CDR3 nucleotides are TGTGCCAGCACCCCATATCAGCCCCAGCATTTT. Amino acids: CASTPYQPQHF.

V usage is TRBV30 and J usage is TRBJ2-7; no definite D call. Germline V lookup: CDR1 GTSNPN, CDR2 SVGIG (reference sequence). CDR3 length: 14 amino acids. Trimming stripped 2 bases from V and 2 bases from J, with 13 bases between. CDR3 in amino acids: CAWSTGRAAYEQYF. CDR3 nucleotides: TGTGCCTGGAGTACCGGTCGCGCGGCCTACGAGCAGTACTTC.

The rearrangement links TRBV7-6 to TRBJ2-1; the D gene is possibly TRBD2 (5 bases). Germline CDR1 and CDR2: SGHVS and FNYEAQ. Deletions cut 5 bases from V and 2 bases from J, with 13 bases between. The CDR3 sequence is 15 residues long. The CDR3 DNA sequence: TGTGCCAGCAGCCCCACCCCGACTACCTACAATGAGCAGTTCTTC. Amino acids: CASSPTPTTYNEQFF.

The rearrangement joins TRBV5-1 to TRBJ1-1; TRBD1 matches 7 bases. This CDR3 comprises 16 residues. Germline lookup yields CDR1 SGHRS and CDR2 YFSETQ. Trimming cost V 2 bases and J 3 bases; bases outside gene matches: 10. CDR3 in amino acids: CASSFLRGTGDTEAFF. DNA of the CDR3: TGCGCCAGCAGCTTTCTGCGCGGTACAGGGGACACTGAAGCTTTCTTT.

J is TRBJ1-5 and V is TRBV30; unclear D gene. This CDR3 spans 13 amino acids. Germline V lookup: CDR1 GTSNPN, CDR2 SVGIG (reference sequence). Trimming left V 5 bases short and J 0 bases short, with 8 bases between. The DNA for the CDR3 is TGTGCCTGGGGAGACAATAGCAATCAGCCCCAGCATTTT. This codes for CAWGDNSNQPQHF.

This chain connects TRBV5-6 to TRBJ2-5, with a weak D call TRBD2 (6 bases). The length of the CDR3 is 14 residues. V gave up 4 bases and J gave up 1 base, with 11 bases separating them. Germline CDR1 SGHDT, CDR2 YYEEEE. CDR3 nucleotides: TGTGCCAGCAGCCTAAGGACTATCCAAGAGACCCAGTACTTC. Residues: CASSLRTIQETQYF.

This clone occurred a few times. The rearrangement joins TRBV5-8 to TRBJ2-3; TRBD2 is a possible D gene (6 bases). Germline CDR1 and CDR2: SGHTS and YDEGEE. Trimming removed 5 bases from V and 5 bases from J, with 6 bases in between. CDR3 length equals 11 residues. CDR3 DNA: TGTGCCAGCAGGGGGGGAGATACGCAGTATTTT. This encodes CASRGGDTQYF.

This chain links TRBV19 with TRBJ1-4; TRBD1 might be the D (6 bases). Germline assignment: CDR1 LNHDA and CDR2 SQIVND (reference sequence). The V end was cut by 7 bases, the J end by 1 base, with 10 bases between. This CDR3 region has 14 residues. The CDR3 DNA is TGTGCCAGTAAGCCAGGGGTAACTAATGAAAAACTGTTTTTT. Translated, it gives CASKPGVTNEKLFF.

The chain carries TRBV5-4 and TRBJ2-3; the match to TRBD1 covers 11 bases. Losses at the gene ends were 1 base for V and 4 bases for J; bases not matched to a gene: 5. Germline CDR1 and CDR2: SGHNT and YYREEE (reference sequence). The CDR3 contains 16 residues. CDR3 DNA sequence: TGTGCCAGCAGCTTGACCGGGACAGGGGGTTCAGATACGCAGTATTTT. This translates into CASSLTGTGGSDTQYF.

The chain recombines TRBV2 with TRBJ1-2, with 9 nucleotides matching TRBD1. J was trimmed by 4 bases and V by 7 bases; bases with no gene match: 7. The CDR3 sequence is 14 residues long. CDR1 and CDR2 (germline): SNHLY, FYNNEI. DNA of the CDR3: TGTGCCAGCACCCAGGACAGGGGCAGCTATGGCTACACCTTC. Protein sequence: CASTQDRGSYGYTF.

This sequence joins TRBV7-9 and TRBJ2-5; no clear D gene. The CDR3 has 12 residues. Germline V gene data show CDR1 as SEHNR and CDR2 as FQNEAQ (reference sequence). Trimming took 5 bases from V and 0 from J, leaving 4 bases between them. The CDR3 region is CASSLNQETQYF. CDR3 nucleotides: TGTGCCAGCAGCCTTAACCAAGAGACCCAGTACTTC.

The chain has TRBV7-2 and TRBJ2-3; 12 nucleotides align to TRBD2. The germline CDR1 and CDR2 sequences are SGHTA and FQGNSA. V shed 2 bases, J shed 4 bases, and the junction held 1 base outside the gene matches. The CDR3 totals 15 residues. The CDR3 DNA follows: TGTGCCAGCAGCTTAACTAGCGGGAGGTCAGATACGCAGTATTTT. The encoded protein is CASSLTSGRSDTQYF.

The chain links TRBV9 to TRBJ1-3, with 8 bases lining up with TRBD1. Per the germline V gene, CDR1 is SGDLS and CDR2 is YYNGEE. J gave up 3 bases and V 4 bases, and 12 bases lay outside the gene matches. The CDR3 loop spans 17 amino acids. CDR3 sequence: CASSLSQGASGGNTIYF. CDR3 nucleotides: TGTGCCAGCAGCCTTAGCCAGGGGGCATCGGGTGGAAACACCATATATTTT.

This chain links TRBV27 with TRBJ2-7; 7 nucleotides match TRBD2. The CDR3 runs 14 residues. Germline V gives CDR1 MNHEY, CDR2 SMNVEV (reference sequence). J gave up 6 bases and V 3 bases, and 8 bases lay outside the gene matches. CDR3: CASSFRGSSFEQYF. The DNA of the CDR3 is TGTGCCAGCAGTTTTCGCGGGAGTTCGTTCGAGCAGTACTTC.

The chain recombines TRBV14 with TRBJ2-1, with D uncertain. Germline CDR1 SGHDN, CDR2 FVKESK. This CDR3 comprises 14 residues. The V end lost 3 bases, the J end lost 9 bases, and 15 bases lay between the germline ends. CDR3 sequence: CASSHYWESGEQFF. CDR3 coding DNA: TGTGCCAGCAGCCATTATTGGGAATCGGGTGAGCAGTTCTTC.

The V gene is TRBV6-1, the J gene TRBJ1-2; D is ambiguous. The germline V gene has CDR1 MNHNS and CDR2 SASEGT. V gave up 5 bases and J gave up 6 bases, with 13 bases separating them. The length of the CDR3 is 13 residues. DNA for the CDR3: TGTGCCAGCAGTCTCAGCGGGCTTGATGGCTACACCTTC. It yields the protein CASSLSGLDGYTF.

Comment on this clone: A clone one base away is much larger, so this may be a read error. The V gene is TRBV20-1, the J gene TRBJ1-2; 8 bases match TRBD1. Germline V gives CDR1 DFQATT, CDR2 SNEGSKA (reference sequence). The CDR3 extends over 11 amino acids. In DNA, the CDR3 is TGCAGTGCTACAGGGGGCTATGGCTGCACCTTC. It translates to CSATGGYGCTF.

The rearrangement joins TRBV5-6 to TRBJ2-1; TRBD2 matches at 7 bases. Trimming cost V 4 bases and J 9 bases; bases outside gene matches: 10. Germline-derived CDR1 and CDR2 are SGHDT and YYEEEE. The CDR3 covers 14 residues. The CDR3 region has the DNA TGTGCCAGCAGCGCCAGCGGGGTCGTGCGTGAGCAGTTCTTC. Residues: CASSASGVVREQFF.